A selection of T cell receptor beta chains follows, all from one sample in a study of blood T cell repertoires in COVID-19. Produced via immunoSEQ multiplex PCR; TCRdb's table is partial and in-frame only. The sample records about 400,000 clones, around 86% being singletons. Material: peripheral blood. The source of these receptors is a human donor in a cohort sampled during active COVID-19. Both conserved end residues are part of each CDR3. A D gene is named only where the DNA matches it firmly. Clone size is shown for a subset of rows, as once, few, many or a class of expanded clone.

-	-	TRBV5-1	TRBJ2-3	TGCGCCAGCAGCACGCAGGGGAGATCCACAGATACGCAGTATTTT	CASSTQGRSTDTQYF
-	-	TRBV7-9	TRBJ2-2	TGTGCCAGCAGCTTAGAGCTCACGGGGGAGCTGTTTTTT	CASSLELTGELFF
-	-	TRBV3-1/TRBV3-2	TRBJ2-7	TGTGCCAGCAGCCAAGATTCAGGTGTTCGATACTACGAGCAGTACTTC	CASSQDSGVRYYEQYF
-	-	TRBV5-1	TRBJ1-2	TGCGCCAGCAGCACAATACAGGGAAACTATGGCTACACCTTC	CASSTIQGNYGYTF
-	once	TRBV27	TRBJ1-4	TGTGCCAGCAGTTTAAGGGCAGGGCTAGATGAAAAACTGTTTTTT	CASSLRAGLDEKLFF
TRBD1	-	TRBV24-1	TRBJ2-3	TGTGCCACCGAAGGGAGACAGGGAAGGCAGTATTTT	CATEGRQGRQYF
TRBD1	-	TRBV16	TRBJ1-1	TGTGCCAGCAGCCAAGGGACAGGGCTCCCGAACACTGAAGCTTTCTTT	CASSQGTGLPNTEAFF
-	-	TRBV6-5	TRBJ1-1	TGTGCCAGCAGTTACTCGAGACGGGATGAAGCTTTCTTT	CASSYSRRDEAFF
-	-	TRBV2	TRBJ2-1	TGTGCCAGCAGTGAAGATCAGGGGACCTACAATGAGCAGTTCTTC	CASSEDQGTYNEQFF
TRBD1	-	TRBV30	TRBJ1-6	TGTGCCTGGAGTATGACAGGGATGGGTAATTCACCCCTCCACTTT	CAWSMTGMGNSPLHF
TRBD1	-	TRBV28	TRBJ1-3	TGTGCCAGCAGTTCCCCCGGGACAGGAACTGGAAACACCATATATTTT	CASSSPGTGTGNTIYF
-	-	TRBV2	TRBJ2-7	TGTGCCAGCAGTGATATCCACGAGCAGTACTTC	CASSDIHEQYF
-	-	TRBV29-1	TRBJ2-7	TGCAGCGTTGAAGGGGGAGGCTACTACGAGCAGTACTTC	CSVEGGGYYEQYF
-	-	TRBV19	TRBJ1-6	TGTGCCAGTAGCCTTACGCCTCGGGGTAATTCACCCCTCCACTTT	CASSLTPRGNSPLHF
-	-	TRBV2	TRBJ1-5	TGTGCCAGCAGTGTAGATTTCGACATTTATCAGCCCCAGCATTTT	CASSVDFDIYQPQHF
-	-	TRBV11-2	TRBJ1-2	TGTGCCAGCAGCTTAGGGGGGGTTAGCTATGGCTACACCTTC	CASSLGGVSYGYTF
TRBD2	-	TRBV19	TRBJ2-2	TGTGCCAGTAGCCTAGCGGGGGTAACGGGGGACACCGGGGAGCTGTTTTTT	CASSLAGVTGDTGELFF
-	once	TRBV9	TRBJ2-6	TGTGCCAGCAGCGTAGGTTCGGAGGCTGGGGCCAACGTCCTGACTTTC	CASSVGSEAGANVLTF
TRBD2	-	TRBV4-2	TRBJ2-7	TGTGCCAGCAGCCAAGATCCGATAGCGGGGGGGCCAGGCTCCTACGAGCAGTACTTC	CASSQDPIAGGPGSYEQYF
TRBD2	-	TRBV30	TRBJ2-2	TGTGCCTGGAGGACTAGCGGGACCGGGGAGCTGTTTTTT	CAWRTSGTGELFF
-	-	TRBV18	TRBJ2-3	TGTGCCAGCTCACCCTCGGGTACAGATACGCAGTATTTT	CASSPSGTDTQYF
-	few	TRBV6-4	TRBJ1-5	TGTGCCAGCAGTCCGTGGGGGGGCAATCAGCCCCAGCATTTT	CASSPWGGNQPQHF
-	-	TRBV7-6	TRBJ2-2	TGTGCCAGCAGTCCTCACTGGACCGGGGAGCTGTTTTTT	CASSPHWTGELFF
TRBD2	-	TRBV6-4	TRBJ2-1	TGTGCCAGCAGTGACTCGAGTGTTAGCGGGGGCTACAATGAGCAGTTCTTC	CASSDSSVSGGYNEQFF
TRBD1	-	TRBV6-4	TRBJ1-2	TGTGCCAGCAGTTCAGGGACAGGGGGCATCGGCTACACCTTC	CASSSGTGGIGYTF
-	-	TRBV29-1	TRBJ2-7	TGCAGCGTTGGAGGGGGGGGATACGAGCAGTACTTC	CSVGGGGYEQYF
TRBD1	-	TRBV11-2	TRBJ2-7	TGTGCCAGCAGCCTCGGGACAGTCTACTACGAGCAGTACTTC	CASSLGTVYYEQYF
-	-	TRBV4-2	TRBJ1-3	TGTGCCAGCAGCCAATCCGGACAGGGAAACACCATATATTTT	CASSQSGQGNTIYF
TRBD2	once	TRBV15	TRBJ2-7	TGTGCCACCAGCAGAGTTGGGAGCGGGAGCGATGAGCAGTACTTC	CATSRVGSGSDEQYF
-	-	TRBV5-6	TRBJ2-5	TGTGCCAGCAGCCCGACAGTTCAAGAGACCCAGTACTTC	CASSPTVQETQYF
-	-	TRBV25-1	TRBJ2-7	TGTGCCAGCAGTGAATATAACTACGAGCAGTACTTC	CASSEYNYEQYF
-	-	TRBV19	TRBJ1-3	TGTGCCAGCTCAGGGTCCTGGGGCTCTGGAAACACCATATATTTT	CASSGSWGSGNTIYF
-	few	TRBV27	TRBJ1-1	TGTGCCAGCAGGGTAAGAGGCGACACTGAAGCTTTCTTT	CASRVRGDTEAFF
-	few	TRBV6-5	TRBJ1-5	TGTGCCAGCAGAGGAGGGGGGGACAATCAGCCCCAGCATTTT	CASRGGGDNQPQHF
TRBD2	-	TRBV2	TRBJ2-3	TGTGCCAGCAGTGCTTATAGCGGGGGTACAGATACGCAGTATTTT	CASSAYSGGTDTQYF
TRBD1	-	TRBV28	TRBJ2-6	TGTGCCAGCAGTCCTGACAGGGTTCTCCTCTCTGGGGCCAACGTCCTGACTTTC	CASSPDRVLLSGANVLTF
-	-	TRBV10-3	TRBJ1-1	TGTGCCATCAGTGACGGGAACACTGAAGCTTTCTTT	CAISDGNTEAFF
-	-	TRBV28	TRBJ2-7	TGTGCCAGCACCACGGGGAATCGAGACGAGCAGTACTTC	CASTTGNRDEQYF
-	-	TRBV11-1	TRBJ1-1	TGTGCCAGCAGCTTAAGCAGGGACCTGGGGGGCACTGAAGCTTTCTTT	CASSLSRDLGGTEAFF
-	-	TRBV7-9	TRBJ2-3	TGTGCCAGCAGCTTAGACACTAGCCTTCCCGGGGATACGCAGTATTTT	CASSLDTSLPGDTQYF
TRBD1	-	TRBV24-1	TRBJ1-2	TGTGCCACCAGTGACCTCTTAGGACAGGAGCACACCTTC	CATSDLLGQEHTF
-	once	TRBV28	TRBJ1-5	TGTGCCAGCAGTTACAGATTGAATCAGCCCCAGCATTTT	CASSYRLNQPQHF
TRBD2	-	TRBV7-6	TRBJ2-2	TGTGCCAGCAGCCAGAAAGCGGGGGACCCGAACACCGGGGAGCTGTTTTTT	CASSQKAGDPNTGELFF
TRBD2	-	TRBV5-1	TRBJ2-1	TGCGCCAGCCGCCCGCTAGCGGGACACAATGAGCAGTTCTTC	CASRPLAGHNEQFF
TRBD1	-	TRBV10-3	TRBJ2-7	TGTGCCATCAGCGCCGGGGACAGGGGGTACGAGCAGTACTTC	CAISAGDRGYEQYF
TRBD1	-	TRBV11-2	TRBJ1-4	TGTGCCAGCAGCCGGACAGGGGGCCGTGAAAAACTGTTTTTT	CASSRTGGREKLFF
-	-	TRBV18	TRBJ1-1	TGTGCCAGCTCAGTGAACGTACAGGGTGTGGAGTTTGAAGCTTTCTTT	CASSVNVQGVEFEAFF
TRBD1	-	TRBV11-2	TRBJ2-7	TGTGCCAGCAGCTTCGGACAGGGAACCTACGAGCAGTACTTC	CASSFGQGTYEQYF
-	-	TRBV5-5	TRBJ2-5	TGTGCCAGCAGCTTAGTGGGACAACAACGTTGGGAGACCCAGTACTTC	CASSLVGQQRWETQYF
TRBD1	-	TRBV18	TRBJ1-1	TGTGCCAGCTCACCACTACCCGGGACAGGGGTTGGGGGCAACACTGAAGCTTTCTTT	CASSPLPGTGVGGNTEAFF
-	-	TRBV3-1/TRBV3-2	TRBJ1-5	TGTGCCAGCAGCCGACAGCCTAATCAGCCCCAGCATTTT	CASSRQPNQPQHF
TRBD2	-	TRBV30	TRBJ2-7	TGTGCCTGGAGTCCCGAGGCGGGACTAGCGGGGGTGTACGAGCAGTACTTC	CAWSPEAGLAGVYEQYF
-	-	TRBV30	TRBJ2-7	TGTGCCTGGAGTGTTCGAGCTTACGAGCAGTACTTC	CAWSVRAYEQYF